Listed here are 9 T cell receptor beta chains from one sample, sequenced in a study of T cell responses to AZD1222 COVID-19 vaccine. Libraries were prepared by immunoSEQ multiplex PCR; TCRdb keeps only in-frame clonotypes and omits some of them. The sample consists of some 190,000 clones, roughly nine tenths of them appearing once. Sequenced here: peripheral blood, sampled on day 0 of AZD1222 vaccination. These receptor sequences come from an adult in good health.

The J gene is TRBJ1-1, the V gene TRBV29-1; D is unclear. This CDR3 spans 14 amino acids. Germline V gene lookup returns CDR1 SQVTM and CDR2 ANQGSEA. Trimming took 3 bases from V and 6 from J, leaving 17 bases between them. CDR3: CSVEARLAEAEAFF. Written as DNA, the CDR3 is TGCAGCGTTGAGGCGAGGTTGGCCGAGGCTGAAGCTTTCTTT. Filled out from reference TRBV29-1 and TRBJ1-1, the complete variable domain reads SAVISQKPSRDICQRGTSLTIQCQVDSQVTMMFWYRQQPGQSLTLIATANQGSEATYESGFVIDKFPISRPNLTFSTLTVSNMSPEDSSIYLCSVEARLAEAEAFFGQGTRLTVV.

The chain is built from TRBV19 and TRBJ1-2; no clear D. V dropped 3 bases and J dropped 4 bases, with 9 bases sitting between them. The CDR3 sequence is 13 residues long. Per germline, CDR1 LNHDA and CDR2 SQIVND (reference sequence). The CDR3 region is CASSIGEAYGYTF. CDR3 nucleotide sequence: TGTGCCAGTAGTATCGGGGAGGCCTATGGCTACACCTTC.

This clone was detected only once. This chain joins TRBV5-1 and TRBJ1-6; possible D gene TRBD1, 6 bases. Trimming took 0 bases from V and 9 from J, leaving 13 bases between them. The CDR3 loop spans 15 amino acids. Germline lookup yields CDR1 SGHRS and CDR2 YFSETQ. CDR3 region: CASSLEGGGISPLHF. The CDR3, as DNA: TGCGCCAGCAGCTTGGAGGGCGGGGGCATTTCACCCCTCCACTTT.

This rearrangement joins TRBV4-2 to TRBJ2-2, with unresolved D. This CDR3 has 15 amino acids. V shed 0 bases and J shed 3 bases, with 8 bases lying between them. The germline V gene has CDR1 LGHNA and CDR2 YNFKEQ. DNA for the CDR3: TGTGCCAGCAGCCAAGAGTGGTCGGACACCGGGGAGCTGTTTTTT. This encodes CASSQEWSDTGELFF.

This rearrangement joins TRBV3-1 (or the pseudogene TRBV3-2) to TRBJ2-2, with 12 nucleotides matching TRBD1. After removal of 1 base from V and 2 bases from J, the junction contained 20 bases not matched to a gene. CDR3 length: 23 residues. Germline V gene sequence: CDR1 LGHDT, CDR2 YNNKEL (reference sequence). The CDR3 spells CASSQARFFLSRDRGRNTGELFF. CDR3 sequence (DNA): TGTGCCAGCAGCCAAGCGAGATTCTTTCTCTCTAGGGACAGGGGGCGAAACACCGGGGAGCTGTTTTTT.

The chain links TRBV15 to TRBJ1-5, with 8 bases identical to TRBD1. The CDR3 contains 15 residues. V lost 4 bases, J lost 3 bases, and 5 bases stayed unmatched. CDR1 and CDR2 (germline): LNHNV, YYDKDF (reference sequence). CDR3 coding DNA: TGTGCCACCAGCAAGACAGGGGAGAACAATCAGCCCCAGCATTTT. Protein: CATSKTGENNQPQHF.

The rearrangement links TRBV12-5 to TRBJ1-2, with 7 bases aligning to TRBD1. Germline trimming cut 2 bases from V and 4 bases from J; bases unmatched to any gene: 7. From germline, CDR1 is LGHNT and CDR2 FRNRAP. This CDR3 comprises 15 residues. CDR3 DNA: TGTGCTAGTGGTTTGACGGGACAGCGCTCCTATGGCTACACCTTC. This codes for CASGLTGQRSYGYTF.

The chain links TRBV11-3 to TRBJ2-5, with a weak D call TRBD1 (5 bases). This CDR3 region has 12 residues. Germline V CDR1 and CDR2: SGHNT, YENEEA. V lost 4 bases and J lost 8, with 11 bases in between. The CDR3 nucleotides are TGTGCCAGCAGCTCCGCCGACAGTACCCAGTACTTC. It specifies CASSSADSTQYF.

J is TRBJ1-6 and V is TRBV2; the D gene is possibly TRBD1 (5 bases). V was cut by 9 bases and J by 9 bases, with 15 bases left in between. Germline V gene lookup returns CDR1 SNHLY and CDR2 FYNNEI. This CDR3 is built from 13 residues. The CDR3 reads CASPGRRGSPLHF. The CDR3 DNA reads TGTGCCAGTCCGGGGAGAAGGGGTTCACCCCTCCACTTT.